This paragraph covers one T cell receptor (gamma chain) sequence. A much larger clone differs by one base, so this may be a read error. The sample holds other DNA sequences that translate to the same CDR3. TCRdb re-called the reads through CATT. Of more than 1,500 gamma-chain clones listed, almost 70% are singletons. The data were taken from a study of gamma-delta chains in newborns, infants, children. Study context: Microbial exposure reportedly drives polyclonal innate γδ T cell expansion after birth.

Germline V gene sequence: CDR1 GITISATS, CDR2 ISYDGTV (reference sequence). Trimming at V came to 2 bases and at J to 6 bases, leaving 1 base not matched to a gene. The CDR3 sequence is 15 residues long. The V call is TRGV9, the J call TRGJP. The J gene was not available in TCRdb and was assigned here by matching the DNA to germline segments. What was sequenced was blood. This TCR came from a child who was a newborn, infant or young child, either healthy, febrile or measles-vaccinated (not recorded which). This chain's CDR3 is CALWEAELGKKIKVF. DNA of the CDR3: TGTGCCTTGTGGGAGGCAGAGTTGGGCAAAAAAATCAAGGTATTT.